The sequence of this T cell receptor beta chain was determined in a study of OX40 agonist ivuxolimab in advanced cancers. On the study more broadly: People who had prior anti-PD-1, anti-PD-L1 or anti-CTLA-4 therapy could take part, and around 43% had some.

The CDR3 has 18 amino acids. Study-level points and caveats: Among some nonresponders, normalized T-cell clonal expansion was also low.

TCRdb's table, derived via immunoSEQ multiplex PCR, lists solely in-frame clones and lacks some. The sample comprises 30,000 or so clones, roughly 84% of which are singletons, and approximately 20% rests with the top ten. About this clone itself: Its specificity is not known.

The origin of this receptor is an adult with an advanced solid tumor such as melanoma, head and neck, liver or kidney cancer. This specimen consisted of CD4+ or CD8+ T cells sorted from blood, obtained in a trial of the OX40 agonist ivuxolimab. This chain connects TRBV1 to TRBJ2-7; the D call of TRBD2 is as the table states it, not checked on the DNA. TRBV1 is marked as a pseudogene. CDR3 sequence: CTSSQDRLAGVTSYEQYF. The CDR3 DNA reads TGCACCAGCAGCCAAGATCGACTAGCGGGAGTCACTTCCTACGAGCAGTACTTC.